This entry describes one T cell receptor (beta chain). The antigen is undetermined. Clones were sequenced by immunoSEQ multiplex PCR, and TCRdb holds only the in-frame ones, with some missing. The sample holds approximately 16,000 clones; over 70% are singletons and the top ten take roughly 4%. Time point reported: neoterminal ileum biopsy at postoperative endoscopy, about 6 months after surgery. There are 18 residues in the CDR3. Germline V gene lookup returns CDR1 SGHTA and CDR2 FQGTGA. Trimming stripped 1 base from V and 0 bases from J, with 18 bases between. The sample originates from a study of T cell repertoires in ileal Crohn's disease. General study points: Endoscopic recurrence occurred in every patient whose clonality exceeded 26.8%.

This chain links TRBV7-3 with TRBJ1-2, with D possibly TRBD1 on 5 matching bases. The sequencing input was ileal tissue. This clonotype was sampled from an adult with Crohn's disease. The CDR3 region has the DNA TGTGCCAGCAGCTTAAACGGGGCTGCCCGGGTCGCTAACTATGGCTACACCTTC. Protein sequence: CASSLNGAARVANYGYTF.